The 20 T cell receptor beta chains given below trace back to one sample, sequenced in a study of technical replicates of blood from several donors. Profiled with immunoSEQ multiplex PCR; TCRdb holds only in-frame clones, not every one. The sample has about 57,000 clones, around 86% seen once; the top ten hold roughly 5%. The material sequenced was PBMCs. The source is a human donor in good health. Some clones in this sample may be carry-over from other donors' samples.

This chain links TRBV10-3 with TRBJ1-2; D gene ambiguous. V was clipped by 10 bases and J by 8 bases, with 11 bases between them. Germline CDR1 and CDR2: ENHRY and SYGVKD. The CDR3 runs 10 residues. Written as DNA, the CDR3 is TGTGCCACTTCGGAGGTCGGCTACACCTTC. As protein: CATSEVGYTF.

This clone has more than one count but fewer than ten. This rearrangement joins TRBV6-7 to TRBJ2-7; no definite D call. TRBV6-7 is given ORF status, its function remaining uncertain. Trimming pared 0 bases from V and 0 bases from J, leaving 15 bases between. The length of the CDR3 is 17 residues. The CDR3 reads CASSYSPYPTSSYEQYF. The CDR3 DNA reads TGTGCCAGCAGTTACTCGCCATATCCGACAAGCTCCTACGAGCAGTACTTC.

The chain couples TRBV7-8 to TRBJ1-6; D remains ambiguous. The CDR3 has 15 residues. Trimming removed 2 bases at V and 0 bases at J, with 5 bases between. CDR1 and CDR2 (germline): SGHVS, FQNEAQ. CDR3 DNA sequence: TGTGCCAGCAGCTTAACACGCTCCTATAATTCACCCCTCCACTTT. Translation: CASSLTRSYNSPLHF.

This chain uses TRBV6-9 with TRBJ1-5; 8 bases agree with TRBD1. Germline-derived CDR1 and CDR2 are MNHGY and SVAAGI. This CDR3 spans 15 amino acids. The J segment lost 6 bases and the V segment lost 3 bases, leaving 7 bases of the junction unmatched. CDR3 sequence reads: CASSYYGQGSQPQHF. The CDR3 bases are TGTGCCAGCAGTTACTACGGACAGGGTAGTCAGCCCCAGCATTTT.

V gene TRBV6-5 combines with J gene TRBJ2-1; 15 bases agree with TRBD2. J lost 14 bases, V lost 2 bases, and 7 bases had no gene match. This CDR3 has 15 amino acids. From germline, CDR1 is MNHEY and CDR2 SVGAGI. DNA of the CDR3: TGTGCCAGCAGTTACGCGGGACTAGCGGGAGGTGTTAAGTTCTTC. It yields the protein CASSYAGLAGGVKFF.

The V gene is TRBV5-6, the J gene TRBJ1-4; the match to TRBD1 covers 9 bases. Trimming at V came to 0 bases and at J to 7 bases, leaving 4 bases not matched to a gene. The germline CDR1 and CDR2 sequences are SGHDT and YYEEEE. This CDR3 is built from 15 residues. This CDR3 is CASSLGTGVGEKLFF. The CDR3 DNA sequence: TGTGCCAGCAGCTTGGGGACAGGGGTTGGTGAAAAACTGTTTTTT.

This sequence joins TRBV6-5 and TRBJ1-2, with 8 bases identical to TRBD1. The germline gives CDR1 MNHEY, CDR2 SVGAGI. V gave up 5 bases and J gave up 6 bases; unmatched junction bases: 8. The CDR3 runs to 14 residues. As DNA, the CDR3 is TGTGCCAGCAGTGCAGACAGGGGATTCCATGGCTACACCTTC. It codes for CASSADRGFHGYTF.

This clone was picked up a small number of times. J is TRBJ1-1 and V is TRBV6-6; weak D call: TRBD1 (6 bases). This CDR3 is built from 15 residues. In germline, CDR1 is MNHNY, CDR2 SVGAGI (reference sequence). Trimming took 6 bases from V and 1 from J, leaving 15 bases between them. The DNA for the CDR3 is TGTGCCAGCAGCAGGGACATGCTTTCGAACACTGAAGCTTTCTTT. It is translated as CASSRDMLSNTEAFF.

The V and J genes are TRBV4-3 and TRBJ2-1, with a possible D match to TRBD1 (6 bases). The germline V and J ends were trimmed by 2 bases and 7 bases, with 12 bases remaining between them. The CDR3 sequence is 14 residues long. The germline V gene encodes CDR1 LGHNA and CDR2 YSLEER. DNA for the CDR3: TGCGCCAGCAGCCAATCCTACCAGGGGAATGAGCAGTTCTTC. Amino acids: CASSQSYQGNEQFF.

The V call is TRBV29-1, the J call TRBJ2-7; D is perhaps TRBD2 (7 bases). Germline loops: CDR1 SQVTM, CDR2 ANQGSEA. Between the trimmed V and J ends, which lost 0 bases and 0 bases, there was a span of 18 bases. The CDR3 has 17 amino acids. The CDR3 region has the DNA TGCAGCGTTGAAGACGGTGAGACGGGGGGCCCCTCCTACGAGCAGTACTTC. This translates into CSVEDGETGGPSYEQYF.

The chain recombines TRBV5-4 with TRBJ2-7; D possibly corresponds to TRBD2 (5 bases). The V and J ends lost 4 bases and 7 bases respectively, with 9 bases between them. This CDR3 is 11 amino acids long. Germline V CDR1 and CDR2: SGHNT, YYREEE (reference sequence). The CDR3 loop is CASSHTGEQYF. CDR3 nucleotides: TGTGCCAGCAGCCACACGGGGGAGCAGTACTTC.

This sequence joins TRBV4-3 and TRBJ1-2; the match to TRBD1 covers 8 bases. CDR1 is LGHNA, CDR2 YSLEER, per germline. Germline trimming cut 2 bases from V and 4 bases from J; bases unmatched to any gene: 3. This CDR3 is 14 amino acids long. In DNA, the CDR3 is TGCGCCAGCAGCCAAAGGACAGGGTTCTATGGCTACACCTTC. Amino acid sequence: CASSQRTGFYGYTF.

This CDR3 is CASSLILAKAQETQYF. The CDR3 nucleotides are TGTGCCAGCAGTCTCATCTTAGCGAAAGCGCAAGAGACCCAGTACTTC. The gene calls are TRBV6-6 and TRBJ2-5; D may be TRBD2 (5 bases). Germline-derived CDR1 and CDR2 are MNHNY and SVGAGI (reference sequence). Trimming removed 5 bases from V and 2 bases from J, with 18 bases in between. The CDR3 length is 16 residues.

DNA for the CDR3: TGTGCCAGCAGTTTGACAGGGGGGTTCGAGACCCAGTACTTC. Translated: CASSLTGGFETQYF. The chain links TRBV6-5 to TRBJ2-5, with 9 bases identical to TRBD1. Germline V CDR1 and CDR2: MNHEY, SVGAGI. V shed 4 bases, J shed 5 bases, and the junction held 5 bases outside the gene matches. This CDR3 is 14 amino acids long.

CDR3 residues: CASSPGGSETQYF. The CDR3 DNA reads TGTGCCAGCAGCCCGGGGGGTTCGGAGACCCAGTACTTC. V is TRBV7-9 and J is TRBJ2-5, with 7 positions matching TRBD2. CDR1 is SEHNR and CDR2 is FQNEAQ in the germline V gene (reference sequence). CDR3 length equals 13 residues. V was pared by 5 bases and J by 5 bases, with 5 bases of the junction left unmatched. Drawing the rest from reference TRBV7-9 and TRBJ2-5, the complete variable domain is DTGVSQNPRHKITKRGQNVTFRCDPISEHNRLYWYRQTLGQGPEFLTYFQNEAQLEKSRLLSDRFSAERPKGSFSTLEIQRTEQGDSAMYLCASSPGGSETQYFGPGTRLLVL.

This clone was detected once. This sequence joins TRBV10-3 and TRBJ2-3; 8 bases fit TRBD1. The CDR3 sequence is 16 residues long. J was trimmed by 0 bases and V by 0 bases; bases with no gene match: 2. The germline CDR1 and CDR2 sequences are ENHRY and SYGVKD. CDR3 sequence: CAISESQGVSTDTQYF. Written as DNA, the CDR3 is TGTGCCATCAGTGAGTCACAGGGGGTTAGCACAGATACGCAGTATTTT.

The chain links TRBV11-2 to TRBJ2-7, with 7 positions matching TRBD2. The CDR3 sequence is 14 residues long. Germline CDR1 and CDR2: SGHAT and FQNNGV. The ends lost 3 bases at V and 3 bases at J; junction bases unmatched: 5. In DNA form, the CDR3 reads TGTGCCAGCAGCTTCACCGGGACTAACTACGAGCAGTACTTC. This translates into CASSFTGTNYEQYF.

The J gene is TRBJ2-2, the V gene TRBV29-1, with TRBD2 identical over 7 bases. V dropped 6 bases and J dropped 3; count of bases not matched to a gene: 7. The CDR3 runs to 14 residues. CDR1 is SQVTM, CDR2 ANQGSEA, per germline. CDR3 coding DNA: TGCAGCGTATGGGGGGGGAGGGACACCGGGGAGCTGTTTTTT. Translation gives CSVWGGRDTGELFF.

The CDR3 DNA reads as TGTGCCAGCAGCTTATGGCAGGGGGAAAAACTGTTTTTT. The encoded protein is CASSLWQGEKLFF. The V and J genes are TRBV11-2 and TRBJ1-4, with D possibly matching TRBD1 (6 bases). This CDR3 is 13 amino acids long. V lost 2 bases, J lost 8 bases, and 9 bases lay in between. Germline V gives CDR1 SGHAT, CDR2 FQNNGV.

The chain recombines TRBV4-3 with TRBJ2-5; maybe TRBD2 (6 bases). This CDR3 comprises 15 residues. From germline, CDR1 is LGHNA and CDR2 YSLEER. Trimming took off 0 bases at V and 5 bases at J, with 13 bases between the two ends. The CDR3 coding sequence is TGCGCCAGCAGCCAAGAATCGGGGGTATGGGAGACCCAGTACTTC. Translating gives CASSQESGVWETQYF.